The 29 T cell receptor beta chains below come from one sample, sequenced in a study of PD-1 blockade in classical Hodgkin lymphoma. The table came from immunoSEQ multiplex PCR; TCRdb's copy has only in-frame clones and leaves some out. The sample lists over 25,000 clones; more than 75% were seen once. Every one of the patients relapsed after autologous stem cell transplantation (brentuximab vedotin exposure was variable). The source was peripheral blood mononuclear cells (PBMCs), collected at baseline. The receptors come from a human donor with classical Hodgkin lymphoma.

The V call is TRBV10-3, the J call TRBJ1-5, with D perhaps matching TRBD1 (6 bases). There are 17 residues in the CDR3. Trimming left V 5 bases short and J 3 bases short, with 20 bases between. Germline V gene data show CDR1 as ENHRY and CDR2 as SYGVKD. Here the CDR3 reads CAISRKEVQGPNQPQHF. The DNA of the CDR3 is TGTGCCATCAGTAGGAAAGAAGTACAGGGCCCCAATCAGCCCCAGCATTTT.

The V gene is TRBV2, the J gene TRBJ1-1; TRBD1 might be the D (5 bases). The germline V gene encodes CDR1 SNHLY and CDR2 FYNNEI. The CDR3 has 15 residues. V was pared by 7 bases and J by 1 base, with 16 bases between. The CDR3 coding sequence is TGTGCCAGCACTACCTTTGGGACGGGGAACACTGAAGCTTTCTTT. Its translation: CASTTFGTGNTEAFF.

The rearrangement links TRBV7-9 to TRBJ2-1; 7 nucleotides line up with TRBD1. Germline CDR1 SEHNR, CDR2 FQNEAQ (reference sequence). This CDR3 contains 14 residues. With 3 bases clipped from V and 3 bases from J, the junction kept 2 bases outside the gene matches. This CDR3 reads CASSLGTVYNEQFF. The DNA for the CDR3 is TGTGCCAGCAGCTTGGGGACAGTCTACAATGAGCAGTTCTTC.

DNA of the CDR3: TGCGCCAGCAGCTTGGACGGGCCGCACAATGAGCAGTTCTTC. Protein product: CASSLDGPHNEQFF. The V gene is TRBV5-1, the J gene TRBJ2-1; D not resolved. In germline, CDR1 is SGHRS, CDR2 YFSETQ. V was cut by 0 bases and J by 5 bases, with 9 bases left in between. CDR3 size: 14 residues.

The chain uses TRBV19 and TRBJ2-3, with D hard to call. Trimming left V 3 bases short and J 4 bases short, with 2 bases between. This CDR3 spans 11 amino acids. The germline V gene has CDR1 LNHDA and CDR2 SQIVND (reference sequence). CDR3 amino acids: CASSMADTQYF. The CDR3 nucleotides read TGTGCCAGTAGTATGGCAGATACGCAGTATTTT. Based on the CDR3 plus reference TRBV19 and TRBJ2-3, the full variable domain is DGGITQSPKYLFRKEGQNVTLSCEQNLNHDAMYWYRQDPGQGLRLIYYSQIVNDFQKGDIAEGYSVSREKKESFPLTVTSAQKNPTAFYLCASSMADTQYFGPGTRLTVL.

The chain combines TRBV5-1 with TRBJ2-1, with 8 bases matching TRBD1. Trimming removed 0 bases from V and 16 bases from J; junction bases left unmatched: 9. The CDR3 loop spans 13 amino acids. Germline V gene data show CDR1 as SGHRS and CDR2 as YFSETQ. CDR3 residues: CASSLERPTGDFF. The DNA of the CDR3 is TGCGCCAGCAGCTTGGAACGACCGACAGGGGATTTCTTC.

The chain links TRBV5-1 to TRBJ2-5; unclear D gene. The CDR3 totals 13 residues. Germline assignment: CDR1 SGHRS and CDR2 YFSETQ. V was cut by 4 bases and J by 4 bases, with 11 bases left in between. Here the CDR3 reads CASSEGRVETQYF. The CDR3 DNA is TGCGCCAGCAGCGAAGGACGGGTAGAGACCCAGTACTTC. The whole variable domain, filled in from reference TRBV5-1 and TRBJ2-5, reads KAGVTQTPRYLIKTRGQQVTLSCSPISGHRSVSWYQQTPGQGLQFLFEYFSETQRNKGNFPGRFSGRQFSNSRSEMNVSTLELGDSALYLCASSEGRVETQYFGPGTRLLVL.

This chain uses TRBV5-1 with TRBJ1-2; no firm D call. Germline CDR1 SGHRS, CDR2 YFSETQ. Trimming took off 3 bases at V and 7 bases at J, with 13 bases between the two ends. The CDR3 contains 13 residues. The CDR3 coding sequence is TGCGCCAGCAGCTCCCGCCAAGGACGTGGCTACACCTTC. The encoded protein is CASSSRQGRGYTF.

This clone was seen a handful of times. The J gene is TRBJ1-1, the V gene TRBV5-1, with D possibly being TRBD1 (6 bases). Germline V CDR1 and CDR2: SGHRS, YFSETQ. The V end was cut by 7 bases, the J end by 1 base, with 14 bases between. The CDR3 is made up of 14 amino acids. The CDR3 loop reads CASSQGPANTEAFF. For the CDR3, the DNA is TGCGCCAGCTCCCAGGGGCCGGCGAACACTGAAGCTTTCTTT.

This clone was counted a few times. The V call is TRBV7-2, the J call TRBJ2-7, with 10 positions matching TRBD2. Germline V CDR1 and CDR2: SGHTA, FQGNSA. V dropped 5 bases and J dropped 6; count of bases not matched to a gene: 10. The CDR3 covers 15 residues. The CDR3 DNA follows: TGTGCCAGCAGCCCCTTGGCGTCTAGCGGGGGCGAGCAGTACTTC. Translating gives CASSPLASSGGEQYF.

This chain joins TRBV18 and TRBJ2-7; the D is unclear. CDR3 length: 15 residues. Germline CDR1 KGHSH, CDR2 LQKENI. V was pared by 2 bases and J by 4 bases, with 15 bases between. This CDR3 reads CASSPSYGRAYEQYF. CDR3 DNA: TGTGCCAGCTCACCATCGTATGGCAGAGCTTACGAGCAGTACTTC. Filled out from reference TRBV18 and TRBJ2-7, the complete variable domain reads NAGVMQNPRHLVRRRGQEARLRCSPMKGHSHVYWYRQLPEEGLKFMVYLQKENIIDESGMPKERFSAEFPKEGPSILRIQQVVRGDSAAYFCASSPSYGRAYEQYFGPGTRLTVT.

The rearrangement joins TRBV18 to TRBJ2-7; TRBD2 matches 8 bases. V trimming: 3 bases; J trimming: 6 bases; junction bases outside the gene matches: 4. Germline V gene sequence: CDR1 KGHSH, CDR2 LQKENI. The CDR3 loop spans 13 amino acids. The CDR3 region is CASSPRGGVEQYF. The CDR3 coding sequence is TGTGCCAGCTCACCCCGGGGGGGGGTCGAGCAGTACTTC.

The chain carries TRBV15 and TRBJ1-4; weak D call: TRBD1 (5 bases). V gave up 2 bases and J gave up 4 bases, with 14 bases separating them. Germline loops: CDR1 LNHNV, CDR2 YYDKDF (reference sequence). This CDR3 is built from 16 residues. CDR3 amino acids: CATSRSPGGDNEKLFF. The CDR3 nucleotides are TGTGCCACCAGCAGATCGCCCGGGGGGGATAATGAAAAACTGTTTTTT.

The V gene is TRBV19, the J gene TRBJ2-2, with no clear D. Germline-derived CDR1 and CDR2 are LNHDA and SQIVND (reference sequence). V was cut by 8 bases and J by 2 bases, with 6 bases left in between. The CDR3 spans 12 residues. CDR3 nucleotide sequence: TGTGCCAGTCGAACCAACACCGGGGAGCTGTTTTTT. Translating gives CASRTNTGELFF. Full variable domain (missing parts from reference TRBV19 and TRBJ2-2): DGGITQSPKYLFRKEGQNVTLSCEQNLNHDAMYWYRQDPGQGLRLIYYSQIVNDFQKGDIAEGYSVSREKKESFPLTVTSAQKNPTAFYLCASRTNTGELFFGEGSRLTVL.

This clone was picked up one time. The CDR3 here is CASSGSSGGSAEQYF. The DNA of the CDR3 is TGTGCCAGCAGCGGCTCATCAGGGGGGTCAGCCGAGCAGTACTTC. The chain recombines TRBV9 with TRBJ2-7; D might be TRBD1 (7 bases). Trimming pared 3 bases from V and 6 bases from J, leaving 19 bases between. CDR1 and CDR2 from the germline V gene are SGDLS and YYNGEE. CDR3 size: 15 residues.

The chain carries TRBV18 and TRBJ1-2; no reliable D call. Germline V gene sequence: CDR1 KGHSH, CDR2 LQKENI. The CDR3 extends over 14 amino acids. Trimming cost V 1 base and J 8 bases, with 14 bases left between them. This chain's CDR3 is CASSPLFALDGYTF. The CDR3 nucleotides read TGTGCCAGCTCACCACTATTCGCGCTTGACGGCTACACCTTC. The full variable domain, rest sourced from reference TRBV18 and TRBJ1-2, is NAGVMQNPRHLVRRRGQEARLRCSPMKGHSHVYWYRQLPEEGLKFMVYLQKENIIDESGMPKERFSAEFPKEGPSILRIQQVVRGDSAAYFCASSPLFALDGYTFGSGTRLTVV.

The chain couples TRBV5-1 to TRBJ2-3; TRBD1 matches at 10 bases. The CDR3 loop spans 16 amino acids. Unmatched junction bases numbered 8, after V lost 4 bases and J lost 3 bases. Per germline, CDR1 SGHRS and CDR2 YFSETQ. CDR3 in DNA: TGCGCCAGCAGCCCGTCTGGGACAGGGGTGACAGATACGCAGTATTTT. Translated, it gives CASSPSGTGVTDTQYF.

The chain joins TRBV6-6 to TRBJ1-1, with no clear D. V lost 8 bases and J 2 bases, leaving 12 bases between the germline ends. Germline V gives CDR1 MNHNY, CDR2 SVGAGI (reference sequence). The CDR3 is 13 residues long. The CDR3 DNA reads TGTGCCAGCCGGCCGCCGGCTAACACTGAAGCTTTCTTT. This encodes CASRPPANTEAFF.

The V gene is TRBV7-2, the J gene TRBJ2-1; 11 nucleotides agree with TRBD1. From germline, CDR1 is SGHTA and CDR2 FQGNSA. The CDR3 spans 15 residues. V was pared by 4 bases and J by 4 bases, with 3 bases of the junction left unmatched. The chain's CDR3 is CASSSGTGGYNEQFF. The CDR3 coding sequence is TGTGCCAGCAGCTCCGGGACAGGGGGGTACAATGAGCAGTTCTTC.

The chain joins TRBV4-3 to TRBJ1-1; D unresolved. Trimming removed 0 bases at V and 2 bases at J, with 7 bases between. Germline V gene lookup returns CDR1 LGHNA and CDR2 YSLEER. The CDR3 runs 14 residues. CDR3 in DNA: TGCGCCAGCAGCCAAGATGCAGCCAACACTGAAGCTTTCTTT. Translated: CASSQDAANTEAFF.

This clone was detected a few times. This sequence joins TRBV27 and TRBJ1-2, with a possible D match to TRBD1 (6 bases). Germline V CDR1 and CDR2: MNHEY, SMNVEV (reference sequence). The germline V and J ends were trimmed by 5 bases and 4 bases, with 17 bases remaining between them. The CDR3 covers 15 residues. CDR3 sequence: CASSPPRTGSYGYTF. The CDR3 coding sequence is TGTGCCAGCAGTCCCCCACGAACAGGGTCCTATGGCTACACCTTC.

The chain links TRBV5-1 to TRBJ1-1, with 8 bases that match TRBD1. The V segment lost 3 bases and the J segment 1 base; nucleotides outside the gene matches: 2. The CDR3 spans 14 residues. Per the germline V gene, CDR1 is SGHRS and CDR2 is YFSETQ. CDR3 protein: CASSSTGANTEAFF. CDR3 coding DNA: TGCGCCAGCAGCTCGACAGGGGCGAACACTGAAGCTTTCTTT.

The rearrangement uses TRBV4-3 and TRBJ2-2, with TRBD2 matching over 8 bases. Germline CDR1 is LGHNA and CDR2 is YSLEER. V shed 1 base and J 5 bases; nucleotides not matched to a gene: 6. The CDR3 runs to 16 residues. CDR3 nucleotides: TGCGCCAGCAGCCAAGTAGGGACTAGAGGAACCGGGGAGCTGTTTTTT. Its translation: CASSQVGTRGTGELFF.

This chain connects TRBV5-1 to TRBJ2-1, with D perhaps TRBD1 or TRBD2 (5 bases each). V lost 3 bases and J 4 bases, leaving 11 bases between the germline ends. The CDR3 runs to 14 residues. Germline V CDR1 and CDR2: SGHRS, YFSETQ. The CDR3 region is CASSSGWEYNEQFF. Here the CDR3 DNA reads TGCGCCAGCAGCTCAGGGTGGGAGTACAATGAGCAGTTCTTC. The entire variable domain, with the rest obtained from reference TRBV5-1 and TRBJ2-1, is as follows: KAGVTQTPRYLIKTRGQQVTLSCSPISGHRSVSWYQQTPGQGLQFLFEYFSETQRNKGNFPGRFSGRQFSNSRSEMNVSTLELGDSALYLCASSSGWEYNEQFFGPGTRLTVL.

This chain uses TRBV7-9 with TRBJ1-1, with D possibly being TRBD1 (6 bases). Trimming shortened V by 5 bases and J by 0 bases, and 10 bases separated the two germline ends. This CDR3 has 14 residues. Germline V gene data show CDR1 as SEHNR and CDR2 as FQNEAQ (reference sequence). DNA of the CDR3: TGTGCCAGCAGCCTGACAGGTCTGAACACTGAAGCTTTCTTT. It codes for CASSLTGLNTEAFF.

The chain employs TRBV5-1 and TRBJ2-6, with TRBD1 identical over 8 bases. The germline V gene has CDR1 SGHRS and CDR2 YFSETQ. The CDR3 runs to 17 residues. The junction had 5 bases not matched to a gene; V was cut back by 3 bases and J by 0 bases. The CDR3 protein is CASSWTGPSSGANVLTF. CDR3 DNA sequence: TGCGCCAGCAGCTGGACAGGGCCAAGCTCTGGGGCCAACGTCCTGACTTTC. The whole variable domain, remainder taken from reference TRBV5-1 and TRBJ2-6, is KAGVTQTPRYLIKTRGQQVTLSCSPISGHRSVSWYQQTPGQGLQFLFEYFSETQRNKGNFPGRFSGRQFSNSRSEMNVSTLELGDSALYLCASSWTGPSSGANVLTFGAGSRLTVL.

CDR3 sequence (DNA): TGTGCCAGCAGTGAATATCGGCAGACCTACGAGCAGTACTTC. It translates to CASSEYRQTYEQYF. The J gene is TRBJ2-7, the V gene TRBV25-1; no firm D call. CDR1 and CDR2 (germline): MGHDK, SYGVNS. The V end was cut by 0 bases, the J end by 2 bases, with 8 bases between. This CDR3 spans 14 amino acids.

This chain joins TRBV6-6 and TRBJ1-1; D not certain. The CDR3 totals 15 residues. The germline V gene has CDR1 MNHNY and CDR2 SVGAGI (reference sequence). V gave up 0 bases and J gave up 1 base, with 9 bases separating them. This chain's CDR3 is CASSYSATENTEAFF. The DNA of the CDR3 is TGTGCCAGCAGTTACTCGGCAACAGAGAACACTGAAGCTTTCTTT.

The CDR3 DNA is TGTGCCAGCAGCGTAGGTCCCTGGGGCTACACCTTC. Translating it yields CASSVGPWGYTF. The J gene is TRBJ1-2, the V gene TRBV9; D gene ambiguous. Per germline, CDR1 SGDLS and CDR2 YYNGEE. The V end lost 0 bases, the J end lost 8 bases, and 8 bases lay between the germline ends. This CDR3 region has 12 residues.